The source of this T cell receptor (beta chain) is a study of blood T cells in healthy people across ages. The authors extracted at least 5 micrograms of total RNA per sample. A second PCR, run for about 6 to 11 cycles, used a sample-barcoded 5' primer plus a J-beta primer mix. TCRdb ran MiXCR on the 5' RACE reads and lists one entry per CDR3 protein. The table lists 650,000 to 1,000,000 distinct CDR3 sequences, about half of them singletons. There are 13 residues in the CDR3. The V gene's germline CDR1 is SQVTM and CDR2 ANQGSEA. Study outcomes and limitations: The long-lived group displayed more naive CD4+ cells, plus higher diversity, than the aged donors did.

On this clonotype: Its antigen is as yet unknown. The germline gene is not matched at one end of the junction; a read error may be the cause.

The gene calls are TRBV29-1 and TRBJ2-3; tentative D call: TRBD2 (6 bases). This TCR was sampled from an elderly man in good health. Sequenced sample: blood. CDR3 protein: CSGGGASTDTQYF. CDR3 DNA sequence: TGTAGCGGAGGAGGCGCTAGCACAGATACGCAGTATTTT.